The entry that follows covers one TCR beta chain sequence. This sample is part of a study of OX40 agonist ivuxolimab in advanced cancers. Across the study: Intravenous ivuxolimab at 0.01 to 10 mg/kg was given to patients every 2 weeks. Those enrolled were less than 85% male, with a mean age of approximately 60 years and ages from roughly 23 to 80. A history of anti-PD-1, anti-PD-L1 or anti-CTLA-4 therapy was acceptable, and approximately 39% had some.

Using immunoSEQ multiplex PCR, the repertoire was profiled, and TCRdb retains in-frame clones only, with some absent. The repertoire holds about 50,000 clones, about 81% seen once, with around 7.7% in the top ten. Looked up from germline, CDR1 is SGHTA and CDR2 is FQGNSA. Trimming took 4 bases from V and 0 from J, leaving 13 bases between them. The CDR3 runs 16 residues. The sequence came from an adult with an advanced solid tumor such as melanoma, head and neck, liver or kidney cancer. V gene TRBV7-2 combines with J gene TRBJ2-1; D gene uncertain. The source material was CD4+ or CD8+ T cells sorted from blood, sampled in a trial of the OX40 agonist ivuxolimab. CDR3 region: CASSSRFWPSYNEQFF. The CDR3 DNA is TGTGCCAGCAGCTCCCGCTTTTGGCCCTCCTACAATGAGCAGTTCTTC.